This passage covers 8 T cell receptor beta chains from one sample sequenced in a study of identifying expanded T cells in peripheral blood. Sequencing used immunoSEQ multiplex PCR; TCRdb keeps in-frame clones, though not all of them. The table lists some 93,000 clones, roughly 90% of them singletons. The sequenced sample consisted of blood. The receptors stem from a person aged 18 to 70 in good health.

This chain uses TRBV4-3 with TRBJ1-4; D is perhaps TRBD1 (5 bases). Trimming cost V 1 base and J 8 bases, with 11 bases left between them. The CDR3 is 14 amino acids. Germline CDR1 is LGHNA and CDR2 is YSLEER. In nucleotides, the CDR3 is TGCGCCAGCAGCCAAGGGCCGACAGCCGAAAAACTGTTTTTT. Its protein is CASSQGPTAEKLFF.

The genes are TRBV5-1 and TRBJ2-1; TRBD2 agrees at 10 bases. The CDR3 totals 16 residues. The trim removed 4 bases at V and 3 bases at J, leaving 7 bases unmatched. The germline V gene encodes CDR1 SGHRS and CDR2 YFSETQ. The CDR3 DNA sequence: TGCGCCAGCAGCGAATCCCTAGCGGGAGACTACAATGAGCAGTTCTTC. Translation: CASSESLAGDYNEQFF.

J is TRBJ1-2 and V is TRBV5-8; D is ambiguous. The germline V and J ends were trimmed by 4 bases and 4 bases, with 8 bases remaining between them. CDR1 and CDR2 from the germline V gene are SGHTS and YDEGEE. CDR3 length: 12 amino acids. CDR3 in amino acids: CASSPGSYGYTF. The CDR3 DNA is TGTGCCAGCAGCCCCGGGTCCTATGGCTACACCTTC.

This chain connects TRBV7-9 to TRBJ2-3; D gene unclear. The CDR3 consists of 14 residues. Deletions cut 1 base from V and 2 bases from J, with 7 bases between. Germline V gene data show CDR1 as SEHNR and CDR2 as FQNEAQ (reference sequence). CDR3 residues: CASSLVIPTDTQYF. The CDR3 DNA sequence: TGTGCCAGCAGCTTAGTAATCCCCACAGATACGCAGTATTTT. Looking up the rest from reference TRBV7-9 and TRBJ2-3 gives the full variable domain: DTGVSQNPRHKITKRGQNVTFRCDPISEHNRLYWYRQTLGQGPEFLTYFQNEAQLEKSRLLSDRFSAERPKGSFSTLEIQRTEQGDSAMYLCASSLVIPTDTQYFGPGTRLTVL.

The chain joins TRBV18 to TRBJ1-4; D uncertain. This CDR3 spans 14 amino acids. With 5 bases removed from V and 4 bases from J, the gap between germline ends came to 11 bases. Germline assignment: CDR1 KGHSH and CDR2 LQKENI. DNA for the CDR3: TGTGCCAGCTCAGAGGTGTCAAGTAATGAAAAACTGTTTTTT. This translates into CASSEVSSNEKLFF.

The genes are TRBV7-2 and TRBJ2-1; D unresolved. V was clipped by 2 bases and J by 7 bases, with 9 bases between them. The CDR3 is made up of 13 amino acids. Germline V CDR1 and CDR2: SGHTA, FQGNSA. This chain's CDR3 is CASSLYPENEQFF. CDR3 nucleotides: TGTGCCAGCAGCTTATACCCGGAAAATGAGCAGTTCTTC.

V usage is TRBV11-3 and J usage is TRBJ2-7; TRBD1 aligns across 9 bases. Losses at the gene ends were 3 bases for V and 5 bases for J; bases not matched to a gene: 2. This CDR3 is built from 13 residues. Germline assignment: CDR1 SGHNT and CDR2 YENEEA. The chain's CDR3 is CASSLGDRDEQYF. As DNA, the CDR3 is TGTGCCAGCAGCTTGGGGGACAGGGACGAGCAGTACTTC.

The CDR3 here is CASRGSGEGYNEQFF. In DNA, the CDR3 is TGTGCCAGCCGGGGATCGGGGGAGGGGTACAATGAGCAGTTCTTC. The chain couples TRBV5-8 to TRBJ2-1, with TRBD2 matching 7 bases. V was pared by 7 bases and J by 4 bases, with 11 bases of the junction left unmatched. The CDR3 runs to 15 residues. CDR1 is SGHTS and CDR2 is YDEGEE in the germline V gene.